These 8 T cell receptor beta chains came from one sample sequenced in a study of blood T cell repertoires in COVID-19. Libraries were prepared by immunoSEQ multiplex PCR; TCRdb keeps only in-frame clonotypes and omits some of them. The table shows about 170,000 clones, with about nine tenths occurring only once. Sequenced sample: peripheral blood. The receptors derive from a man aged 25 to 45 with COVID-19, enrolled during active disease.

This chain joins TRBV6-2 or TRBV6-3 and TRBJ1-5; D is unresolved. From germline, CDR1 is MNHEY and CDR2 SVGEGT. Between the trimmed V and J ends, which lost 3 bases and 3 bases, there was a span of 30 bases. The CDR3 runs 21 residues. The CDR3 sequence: CASSYYSRRQTGRFDNQPQHF. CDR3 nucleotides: TGTGCCAGCAGTTATTACTCAAGGAGACAAACCGGGAGATTCGACAATCAGCCCCAGCATTTT.

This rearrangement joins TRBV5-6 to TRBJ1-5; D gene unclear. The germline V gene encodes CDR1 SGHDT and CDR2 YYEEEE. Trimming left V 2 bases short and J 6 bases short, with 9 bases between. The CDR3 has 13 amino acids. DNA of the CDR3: TGTGCCAGCAGCTTAGGGAGAAGTCAGCCCCAGCATTTT. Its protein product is CASSLGRSQPQHF.

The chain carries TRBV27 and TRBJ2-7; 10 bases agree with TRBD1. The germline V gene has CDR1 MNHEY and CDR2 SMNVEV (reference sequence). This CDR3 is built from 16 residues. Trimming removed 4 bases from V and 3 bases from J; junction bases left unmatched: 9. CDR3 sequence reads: CASSSIRDRGIYEQYF. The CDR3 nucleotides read TGTGCCAGCAGTTCAATTAGGGACAGGGGTATCTACGAGCAGTACTTC.

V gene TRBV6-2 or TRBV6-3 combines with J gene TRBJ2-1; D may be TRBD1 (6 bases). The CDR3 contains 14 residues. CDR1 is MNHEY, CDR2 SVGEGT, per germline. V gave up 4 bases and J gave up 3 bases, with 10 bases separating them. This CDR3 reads CASSFHRVYNEQFF. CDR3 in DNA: TGTGCCAGCAGTTTCCACAGGGTCTACAATGAGCAGTTCTTC.

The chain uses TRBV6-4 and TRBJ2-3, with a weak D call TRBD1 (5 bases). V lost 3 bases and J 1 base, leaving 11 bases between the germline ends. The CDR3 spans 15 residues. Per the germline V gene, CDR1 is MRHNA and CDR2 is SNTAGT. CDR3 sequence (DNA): TGTGCCAGCAGTGAAGAGCAGGGCGGCACAGATACGCAGTATTTT. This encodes CASSEEQGGTDTQYF.

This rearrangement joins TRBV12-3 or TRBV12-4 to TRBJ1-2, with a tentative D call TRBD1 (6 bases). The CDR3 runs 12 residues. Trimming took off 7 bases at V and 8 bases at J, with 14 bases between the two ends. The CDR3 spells CASTKQGTGYTF. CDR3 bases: TGTGCCAGCACCAAACAGGGTACCGGCTACACCTTC.

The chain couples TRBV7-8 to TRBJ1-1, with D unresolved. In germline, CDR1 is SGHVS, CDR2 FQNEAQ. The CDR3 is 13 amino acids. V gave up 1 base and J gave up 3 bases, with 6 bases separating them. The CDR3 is CASSLVEYTEAFF. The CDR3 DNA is TGTGCCAGCAGCTTAGTGGAGTACACTGAAGCTTTCTTT.

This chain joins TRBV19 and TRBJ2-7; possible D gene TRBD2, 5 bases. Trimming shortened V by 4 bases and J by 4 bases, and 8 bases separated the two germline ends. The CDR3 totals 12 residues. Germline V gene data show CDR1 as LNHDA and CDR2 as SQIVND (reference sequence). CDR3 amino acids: CASSSRGYEQYF. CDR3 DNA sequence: TGTGCCAGTAGTAGTCGGGGTTACGAGCAGTACTTC.